Listed below are T cell receptor beta chains from one sample, sequenced in a study of regulatory T cells in long-lasting Graves disease. TCRdb redid the calling of the multiplex PCR reads with MiXCR, one entry per CDR3 protein. Here the sample spans 530,000 or so distinct CDR3 sequences, about 16% being singletons. These same records also appear under a second study, on T cells in Graves' hyperthyroidism and ophthalmopathy.

Sequences were derived from peripheral blood mononuclear cells (PBMCs), sampled at new diagnosis, from a patient treated with antithyroid drugs. The receptors stem from a man aged 18 to 29 with Graves disease. The CDR3 runs from the conserved cysteine through the conserved F or W. A D gene is named only where the DNA matches it firmly. Clone size is not always given. Where it is, it says once, few, many or a class for expanded clones.

TRBJ1-2	TRBV6-1	many	15	TRBD1	CASSEALTGAYGYTF	TGTGCCAGCAGTGAAGCGCTGACAGGGGCCTATGGCTACACCTTC
TRBJ2-7	TRBV14	few	15	NA	CASSQLVRGFPEQYF	TGTGCCAGCAGCCAACTCGTCAGGGGTTTCCCCGAGCAGTACTTC
TRBJ2-1	TRBV6-1	many	16	TRBD2	CASSEGAGRRYNEQFF	TGTGCCAGCAGTGAGGGAGCGGGAAGACGCTACAATGAGCAGTTCTTC
TRBJ1-4	TRBV6-9	many	17	TRBD1	CASSYSLGQGPNEKLFF	TGTGCCAGCAGTTACTCACTGGGACAGGGACCTAATGAAAAACTGTTTTTT
TRBJ1-5	TRBV12-3/TRBV12-4	many	13	NA	CASSSGAGQPQHF	TGTGCCAGCAGCTCAGGGGCTGGTCAGCCCCAGCATTTT
TRBJ2-5	TRBV25-1	few	15	NA	CASSEYEGGQETQYF	TGTGCCAGCAGTGAATACGAGGGGGGGCAAGAGACCCAGTACTTC
TRBJ2-5	TRBV2	many	15	NA	CASSESRGGQETQYF	TGTGCCAGCAGTGAAAGCCGGGGAGGACAAGAGACCCAGTACTTC
TRBJ2-1	TRBV15	NA	13	NA	CATSRDRKGFQFF	TGTGCCACCAGCAGAGATCGAAAGGGGTTTCAGTTCTTC
TRBJ2-1	TRBV7-2	many	14	TRBD2	CASSLRTSVYEQFF	TGTGCCAGCAGCCTTCGGACTAGCGTCTATGAGCAGTTCTTC
TRBJ2-5	TRBV15	NA	13	NA	CATSPSAAETQYF	TGTGCCACCAGCCCGAGCGCGGCCGAGACCCAGTACTTC
TRBJ1-1	TRBV6-5	many	13	NA	CASSYNTNTEAFF	TGTGCCAGCAGTTACAATACGAACACTGAAGCTTTCTTT
TRBJ2-1	TRBV2	many	13	TRBD2	CASRAGGGGEQFF	TGTGCCAGCCGAGCGGGAGGAGGGGGTGAGCAGTTCTTC
TRBJ1-2	TRBV7-9	NA	15	NA	CASSLRASPGYGYTF	TGTGCCAGCAGCTTAAGGGCCAGCCCAGGCTATGGCTACACCTTC
TRBJ2-1	TRBV28	many	13	TRBD1	CASSSLQGNEQFF	TGTGCCAGCAGTTCCCTACAGGGGAATGAGCAGTTCTTC
TRBJ2-5	TRBV5-1	NA	14	NA	CASSRNRDGETQYF	TGCGCCAGCAGCCGCAACAGGGACGGAGAGACCCAGTACTTC
TRBJ1-5	TRBV6-1	few	13	NA	CASIGQFNQPQHF	TGTGCCAGCATCGGACAGTTCAATCAGCCCCAGCATTTT
TRBJ2-3	TRBV20-1	many	16	NA	CSARDSRRGSTDTQYF	TGCAGTGCTAGAGATAGTAGGCGGGGAAGCACAGATACGCAGTATTTT
TRBJ2-5	TRBV9	many	13	TRBD1	CASRRGPQETQYF	TGTGCCAGCAGAAGGGGGCCCCAAGAGACCCAGTACTTC
TRBJ2-3	TRBV4-2	NA	19	TRBD2	CVSRRYGTSGRSSTDTQYF	TGTGTCAGCAGGCGGTACGGGACTAGCGGGAGATCTAGCACAGATACGCAGTATTTT
TRBJ1-1	TRBV24-1	many	14	NA	CATSGGGKNTEAFF	TGTGCCACCAGTGGAGGGGGGAAGAACACTGAAGCTTTCTTT
TRBJ2-5	TRBV12-3/TRBV12-4	many	14	TRBD2	CASTPLASGETQYF	TGTGCCAGCACCCCACTAGCGTCCGGAGAGACCCAGTACTTC
TRBJ2-1	TRBV20-1	NA	16	TRBD1	CSASWMETGRTDEQFF	TGCAGTGCTAGCTGGATGGAGACAGGGAGAACCGATGAGCAGTTCTTC
TRBJ2-3	TRBV5-1	NA	14	TRBD1	CASSPQGGADTQYF	TGCGCCAGCAGCCCCCAAGGGGGCGCAGATACGCAGTATTTT
TRBJ2-1	TRBV11-2	many	18	TRBD2	CASSSAAGLAGGGNEQFF	TGTGCCAGCAGCTCGGCGGCGGGCTTAGCGGGTGGGGGCAATGAGCAGTTCTTC
TRBJ2-2	TRBV12-3/TRBV12-4	many	17	NA	CASSLVLRWGPTGELFF	TGTGCCAGCAGTTTAGTGTTGCGCTGGGGGCCCACCGGGGAGCTGTTTTTT
TRBJ2-5	TRBV2	NA	11	NA	CASTLKEAQYF	TGTGCCAGCACCTTAAAAGAGGCCCAGTACTTC
TRBJ2-4	TRBV3-1	few	16	NA	CASSQGGRIAKNIQYF	TGTGCCAGCAGCCAGGGGGGACGGATAGCCAAAAACATTCAGTACTTC
TRBJ1-4	TRBV15	NA	14	NA	CATSRAATNKKLFF	TGTGCCACCAGCAGAGCAGCAACTAATAAAAAACTGTTTTTT
TRBJ2-7	TRBV19	NA	13	NA	CASSSQGFHEQYF	TGTGCCAGTAGTAGTCAGGGTTTCCACGAGCAGTACTTC
TRBJ2-1	TRBV5-1	many	15	TRBD2	CASSLPTSGTGEQFF	TGCGCCAGCAGCCTCCCGACTAGCGGGACGGGGGAGCAGTTCTTC
TRBJ2-4	TRBV7-9	few	17	NA	CASSLGGGDTSGNIQYF	TGTGCCAGCAGCTTAGGAGGAGGGGACACCTCGGGAAACATTCAGTACTTC
TRBJ2-2	TRBV13	many	16	NA	CASSQRRTANTGELFF	TGTGCCAGCAGCCAACGTCGGACGGCGAACACCGGGGAGCTGTTTTTT
TRBJ2-1	TRBV7-8	NA	15	NA	CASTPGGADYNEQFF	TGTGCCAGCACCCCAGGGGGGGCTGACTACAATGAGCAGTTCTTC
TRBJ1-5	TRBV27	many	14	NA	CASSTGQLNQPQHF	TGTGCCAGCAGTACCGGACAGTTAAATCAGCCCCAGCATTTT
TRBJ2-7	TRBV15	NA	16	TRBD1	CATSGSLRDREHEQYF	TGTGCCACCAGCGGTAGCCTCCGGGACAGGGAACACGAGCAGTACTTC
TRBJ2-5	TRBV30	many	13	NA	CAWGRFRGETQYF	TGTGCCTGGGGGCGGTTCCGCGGGGAGACCCAGTACTTC
TRBJ2-1	TRBV6-1	few	13	NA	CASTSTGLNEQFF	TGTGCCAGCACCAGTACAGGGCTCAATGAGCAGTTCTTC
TRBJ2-7	TRBV6-1	many	14	NA	CASSEGRAAYEQYF	TGTGCCAGCAGTGAGGGCAGGGCGGCCTACGAGCAGTACTTC
TRBJ2-5	TRBV9	NA	15	TRBD1	CASSVEGTGDHTQYF	TGTGCCAGCAGCGTAGAAGGGACAGGGGATCACACCCAGTACTTC
TRBJ2-3	TRBV6-2/TRBV6-3	many	14	NA	CASSLSLSADTQYF	TGTGCCAGCAGTTTAAGCTTATCCGCAGATACGCAGTATTTT
TRBJ1-1	TRBV20-1	NA	15	NA	CSAREFRGARTEAFF	TGCAGTGCTAGAGAATTCCGGGGGGCAAGGACTGAAGCTTTCTTT
TRBJ2-1	TRBV6-1	NA	15	NA	CASSEAGHQESEQFF	TGTGCCAGCAGTGAAGCCGGTCATCAGGAGTCGGAGCAGTTCTTC
TRBJ2-1	TRBV20-1	few	16	TRBD2	CSASPLAGVGYNEQFF	TGCAGTGCTAGCCCACTAGCGGGAGTGGGGTACAATGAGCAGTTCTTC
TRBJ2-1	TRBV6-1	many	16	NA	CASSSHASPTYNEQFF	TGTGCCAGCAGCTCCCATGCTAGCCCAACCTACAATGAGCAGTTCTTC
TRBJ2-5	TRBV28	NA	17	NA	CASNPGQEQVGQETQYF	TGTGCCAGCAACCCGGGACAAGAACAAGTGGGTCAAGAGACCCAGTACTTC
TRBJ1-4	TRBV19	NA	14	NA	CASQRTTTNEKLFF	TGTGCCAGTCAACGAACAACAACTAATGAAAAACTGTTTTTT
TRBJ1-6	TRBV7-9	few	14	NA	CASALAGSGSPLHF	TGTGCCAGCGCCCTTGCAGGGTCAGGCTCACCCCTCCACTTT
TRBJ2-5	TRBV11-2	many	15	TRBD2	CASSFGLAGWETQYF	TGTGCCAGCAGCTTCGGACTAGCGGGATGGGAGACCCAGTACTTC
TRBJ2-2	TRBV27	many	17	NA	CASSRFMGSGGTGELFF	TGTGCCAGCAGTAGGTTTATGGGATCCGGTGGGACCGGGGAGCTGTTTTTT
TRBJ2-1	TRBV18	few	18	TRBD1	CASSPAGQGLSSYNEQFF	TGTGCCAGCTCACCAGCGGGACAGGGTTTGAGCTCCTACAATGAGCAGTTCTTC
TRBJ1-1	TRBV5-5	many	14	NA	CASSFLTENTEAFF	TGTGCCAGCAGCTTCTTAACGGAGAACACTGAAGCTTTCTTT
TRBJ2-5	TRBV9	NA	16	NA	CASSVATRGLDETQYF	TGTGCCAGCAGCGTAGCTACTAGAGGGTTGGACGAGACCCAGTACTTC
TRBJ2-7	TRBV19	NA	16	TRBD2	CASSPEVAGSSYEQYF	TGTGCCAGTAGTCCTGAGGTAGCGGGGAGCTCCTACGAGCAGTACTTC
TRBJ2-7	TRBV6-2/TRBV6-3	NA	14	NA	CASSYSGGGYEQYF	TGTGCCAGCAGTTACTCGGGTGGGGGCTACGAGCAGTACTTC